This record looks at one T cell receptor beta chain sequence and its context. Primed by a sample-barcoded 5' primer and a J-beta primer mix, a second PCR proceeded for about 6 to 12 cycles. TCRdb reprocessed the 5' RACE reads with MiXCR, giving one entry per CDR3 protein. The repertoire includes about 1.8 million distinct CDR3 sequences, 49% of them detected once, and 2% to 2.5% sits in the top ten. The CDR3 totals 16 residues. The data belong to a study of blood T cells in healthy people across ages. Sample: blood. V and J are TRBV21-1 and TRBJ2-5; the table assigns TRBD1, which was not confirmed against the DNA. TRBV21-1 has pseudogene status. This receptor was obtained from a woman between 40 and 55 years old in good health. CDR3 bases: TGTGCCAGCAGCAAAGTGGGGGACAGGGCAATGGAGACCCAGTACTTC. Its translation is CASSKVGDRAMETQYF.